This TCR beta chain stems from a study of shared clonotypes between healthy human individuals. Study-level background: Per donor, CD8 memory used one plate, CD8 naive used two, CD4 memory used three and CD4 naive used three.

The study's findings and limits: Naive subsets tended to show greater estimated richness than memory subsets. Clonotypes shared by all four sorted-subset donors had higher generation probabilities than non-shared clonotypes.

The repertoire was sequenced with immunoSEQ multiplex PCR; TCRdb's copy has only in-frame clones and lacks some. The data show some 2,000,000 clones, about 95% seen once. A remark on this clone: Its antigen is undetermined.

This clonotype was obtained from a man younger than 35 in good health. Sequencing was done on a sample of naive CD4+ T cells sorted from blood. Specified subset: CD45RA+ positively selected.

In DNA, the CDR3 is TGCGCCAGCAGCCAAGATATAGGCAGAACCACCGGGGAGCTGTTTTTT. Its translation: CASSQDIGRTTGELFF. The rearrangement joins TRBV4-1 to TRBJ2-2; D is unresolved. Germline V lookup: CDR1 MGHRA, CDR2 YSYEKL. The ends were cut back, 0 bases at V and 4 bases at J, with 12 bases in the middle. The CDR3 is 16 amino acids.